This record concerns one T cell receptor (beta chain) sequence. Its specificity is unknown. One junction end does not reproduce the germline sequence, and a read error may be involved. A multiplex PCR was run with 60 Vbeta primers and 13 Jbeta primers. Assay: immunoSEQ multiplex PCR; the TCRdb copy retains only in-frame clones and omits some. The sample holds 75,000 to 90,000 clones; over 65% are singletons and the top ten take around 3.2%. Germline loops: CDR1 SSHAT, CDR2 FNYEAQ (reference sequence). The CDR3 runs 13 residues. Healthy bone marrow donors formed the donor group. This specimen comes from a study of cytomegalovirus exposure and HLA in healthy donors. General study points: Links to common viral pathogens appeared, in a later analysis, for several of the most significant clusters.

This chain uses TRBV7-7 with TRBJ2-7, with D tentatively TRBD1 (7 bases). The sample consisted of PBMCs. The receptor comes from a man aged 45-60 years in good health and CMV-seronegative. In DNA, the CDR3 is TGTGCTAGCAGCCGGGGGACAGTGGGCGAGCAGTACTTC. Its protein product is CASSRGTVGEQYF.